Following are 6 T cell receptor beta chains from one sample sequenced in a study of blood T cells in healthy people across ages. A second PCR, run for about 6 to 11 cycles, used a sample-barcoded 5' primer plus a J-beta primer mix. TCRdb re-called the 5' RACE reads with MiXCR, one entry per CDR3 protein. The sample has around 1.5 million distinct CDR3 sequences; almost 60% are singletons. The sequenced material came from blood. These receptors were obtained from a young man in good health.

The gene calls are TRBV2 and TRBJ1-2; no clear D gene. The CDR3 consists of 12 residues. CDR1 and CDR2 from the germline V gene are SNHLY and FYNNEI. Trimming pared 6 bases from V and 8 bases from J, leaving 13 bases between. CDR3 protein: CASSDFPGGYTF. The CDR3 DNA reads TGTGCCAGCAGCGACTTCCCTGGGGGCTACACCTTC. The variable domain in full, with the rest retrieved from reference TRBV2 and TRBJ1-2, is EPEVTQTPSHQVTQMGQEVILRCVPISNHLYFYWYRQILGQKVEFLVSFYNNEISEKSEIFDDQFSVERPDGSNFTLKIRSTKLEDSAMYFCASSDFPGGYTFGSGTRLTVV.

The chain is built from TRBV5-1 and TRBJ1-1; D remains ambiguous. Per the germline V gene, CDR1 is SGHRS and CDR2 is YFSETQ. CDR3 length equals 14 residues. The V gene lost 2 bases and the J gene lost 1 base, with 9 bases spanning the gap. CDR3 residues: CASSFLAGNTEAFF. As DNA, the CDR3 is TGCGCCAGCAGCTTTCTGGCGGGGAACACTGAAGCTTTCTTT.

This clonotype was seen just once. The chain combines TRBV9 with TRBJ2-5; D gene uncertain. Germline V lookup: CDR1 SGDLS, CDR2 YYNGEE. V dropped 2 bases and J dropped 4 bases, with 12 bases sitting between them. The CDR3 spans 14 residues. The chain's CDR3 is CASSVSSVGETQYF. The CDR3 DNA follows: TGTGCCAGCAGCGTCTCATCAGTCGGAGAGACCCAGTACTTC.

The J gene is TRBJ2-7, the V gene TRBV12-3 or TRBV12-4; tentatively, D is TRBD1 (5 bases). V shed 3 bases and J shed 3 bases, with 12 bases lying between them. This CDR3 has 14 amino acids. In DNA, the CDR3 is TGTGCCAGCAGTTTGGCCGGACAAGTCTACGAGCAGTACTTC. As protein: CASSLAGQVYEQYF.

Only one count was recorded for this clonotype. The CDR3 DNA follows: TGTGCCAGCAGTAACCGGGACCCCGAACTGTTTTTT. Translated, it gives CASSNRDPELFF. The chain recombines TRBV2 with TRBJ1-4; tentative D call: TRBD1 (5 bases). The V gene lost 5 bases and the J gene lost 12 bases, with 13 bases spanning the gap. This CDR3 has 12 residues. The V gene's germline CDR1 is SNHLY and CDR2 FYNNEI.

The V gene is TRBV27, the J gene TRBJ1-2; 9 positions agree with TRBD1. V was clipped by 3 bases and J by 6 bases; unmatched bases: 8. Germline CDR1 is MNHEY and CDR2 is SMNVEV (reference sequence). The CDR3 is 15 amino acids. Here the CDR3 DNA reads TGTGCCAGCAGTTTCTCTACCGGGACAGGGAATGGCTACACCTTC. Protein product: CASSFSTGTGNGYTF.